The 20 T cell receptor beta chains below all came from one sample that was sequenced in a study of blood T cell repertoires in COVID-19. The repertoire was sequenced with immunoSEQ multiplex PCR; TCRdb's copy has only in-frame clones and lacks some. This table holds about 40,000 clones, 70% to 90% found once. The sample comprised peripheral blood. All receptors derive from a human donor in a cohort sampled during active or convalescent COVID-19. The donor label of this sample is uncertain.

CDR3 bases: TGCGCCAGCAGCTTGGCCGGGACAGGGAAGACAGATACGCAGTATTTT. Its translation is CASSLAGTGKTDTQYF. The rearrangement uses TRBV5-1 and TRBJ2-3; 9 positions match TRBD1. The CDR3 contains 16 residues. After removal of 0 bases from V and 3 bases from J, the junction contained 5 bases not matched to a gene. Germline V lookup: CDR1 SGHRS, CDR2 YFSETQ.

V gene TRBV20-1 combines with J gene TRBJ1-2; D uncertain. The length of the CDR3 is 13 residues. Deletions cut 3 bases from V and 0 bases from J, with 8 bases between. The V gene's germline CDR1 is DFQATT and CDR2 SNEGSKA (reference sequence). CDR3 in amino acids: CSASDTANYGYTF. For the CDR3, the DNA is TGCAGTGCTAGTGATACAGCTAACTATGGCTACACCTTC.

This clone has more than one count but fewer than ten. This chain connects TRBV4-2 to TRBJ1-2; TRBD1 matches at 7 bases. The length of the CDR3 is 18 residues. Unmatched junction bases numbered 14, after V lost 0 bases and J lost 4 bases. CDR1 and CDR2 from the germline V gene are LGHNA and YNFKEQ. In DNA form, the CDR3 reads TGTGCCAGCAGCCAAGATCCGGGACAGCCCCTCAGGGGCTATGGCTACACCTTC. Residues: CASSQDPGQPLRGYGYTF.

CDR3 region: CATQADGNTIYF. The CDR3 DNA sequence: TGTGCCACCCAGGCTGACGGAAACACCATATATTTT. The J gene is TRBJ1-3, the V gene TRBV10-3; D is uncertain. This CDR3 is 12 amino acids long. Looked up from germline, CDR1 is ENHRY and CDR2 is SYGVKD. V was pared by 10 bases and J by 4 bases, with 11 bases between.

The chain carries TRBV7-8 and TRBJ2-7; tentative D call: TRBD2 (5 bases). Trimming left V 0 bases short and J 7 bases short, with 13 bases between. The CDR3 loop spans 14 amino acids. CDR1 and CDR2 from the germline V gene are SGHVS and FQNEAQ. CDR3 in amino acids: CASSLALTTKEQYF. CDR3 DNA sequence: TGTGCCAGCAGCTTAGCGCTGACTACGAAAGAGCAGTACTTC. The full variable domain, in which reference TRBV7-8 and TRBJ2-7 provide the parts outside the CDR3, is GAGVSQSPRYKVAKRGQDVALRCDPISGHVSLFWYQQALGQGPEFLTYFQNEAQLDKSGLPSDRFFAERPEGSVSTLKIQRTQQEDSAVYLCASSLALTTKEQYFGPGTRLTVT.

CDR3 in DNA: TGTGCCAGCAGTTACTCTGCTAGCGGGGGTGGAGATACGCAGTATTTT. Its protein product is CASSYSASGGGDTQYF. The chain couples TRBV6-2 or TRBV6-3 to TRBJ2-3, with 10 bases that match TRBD2. The CDR3 extends over 16 amino acids. Germline assignment: CDR1 MNHEY and CDR2 SVGEGT. With 0 bases clipped from V and 5 bases from J, the junction kept 5 bases outside the gene matches.

The rearrangement uses TRBV6-5 and TRBJ1-2; TRBD1 agrees at 10 bases. There are 15 residues in the CDR3. Germline loops: CDR1 MNHEY, CDR2 SVGAGI. V was clipped by 4 bases and J by 8 bases; unmatched bases: 10. CDR3 amino acids: CASSSLTGGAGGYTF. CDR3 in DNA: TGTGCCAGCAGTTCTTTGACAGGGGGCGCGGGAGGCTACACCTTC.

The rearrangement uses TRBV7-2 and TRBJ2-5; 8 nucleotides agree with TRBD2. In germline, CDR1 is SGHTA, CDR2 FQGNSA. This CDR3 comprises 14 residues. Losses at the gene ends were 4 bases for V and 4 bases for J; bases not matched to a gene: 5. The DNA for the CDR3 is TGTGCCAGCAGCTCCTTAGCGGGATCAGAGACCCAGTACTTC. It codes for CASSSLAGSETQYF.

In the case of this clone: The same CDR3 arises from other DNA sequences in this sample as well. The gene calls are TRBV2 and TRBJ2-7; D perhaps matches TRBD1 (5 bases). This CDR3 region has 12 residues. V was pared by 4 bases and J by 4 bases, with 8 bases between. Per the germline V gene, CDR1 is SNHLY and CDR2 is FYNNEI. The CDR3 coding sequence is TGTGCCAGCAGTGGATCAGGGTACGAGCAGTACTTC. Translating gives CASSGSGYEQYF. Full variable domain (rest looked up from reference TRBV2 and TRBJ2-7): EPEVTQTPSHQVTQMGQEVILRCVPISNHLYFYWYRQILGQKVEFLVSFYNNEISEKSEIFDDQFSVERPDGSNFTLKIRSTKLEDSAMYFCASSGSGYEQYFGPGTRLTVT.

This clone has a single count. The rearrangement links TRBV5-1 to TRBJ2-1, with 10 nucleotides matching TRBD1. Germline loops: CDR1 SGHRS, CDR2 YFSETQ. CDR3 length equals 14 residues. J gave up 15 bases and V 5 bases, and 14 bases lay outside the gene matches. CDR3 amino acids: CASRAGTGAEVGFF. The DNA of the CDR3 is TGCGCCAGCAGAGCGGGGACAGGGGCGGAAGTGGGGTTCTTC.

The chain joins TRBV24-1 to TRBJ2-1; TRBD2 matches at 13 bases. The ends lost 9 bases at V and 5 bases at J; junction bases unmatched: 3. The CDR3 extends over 14 amino acids. Germline CDR1 reads KGHDR; CDR2 reads SFDVKD. This CDR3 reads CATGTSGTHNEQFF. Written as DNA, the CDR3 is TGTGCCACCGGGACTAGCGGGACCCACAATGAGCAGTTCTTC.

The chain has TRBV5-6 and TRBJ1-6, with D possibly being TRBD1 (5 bases). This CDR3 spans 14 amino acids. Germline assignment: CDR1 SGHDT and CDR2 YYEEEE. Trimming pared 2 bases from V and 10 bases from J, leaving 13 bases between. The CDR3 loop is CASSLSQAGSPLHF. CDR3 coding DNA: TGTGCCAGCAGCTTATCACAGGCCGGATCACCCCTCCACTTT.

V is TRBV20-1 and J is TRBJ2-2; TRBD2 aligns across 13 bases. The V and J ends lost 3 bases and 4 bases, in that order; junction bases with no gene match: 8. The CDR3 covers 17 residues. CDR1 is DFQATT and CDR2 is SNEGSKA in the germline V gene (reference sequence). The DNA for the CDR3 is TGCAGTGCTAGTACTAGCGGGAGGGCCGAGGCCACCGGGGAGCTGTTTTTT. It translates to CSASTSGRAEATGELFF.

The V gene is TRBV7-2, the J gene TRBJ2-7; 8 nucleotides align to TRBD2. Germline lookup yields CDR1 SGHTA and CDR2 FQGNSA. The CDR3 contains 14 residues. The junction had 6 bases not matched to a gene; V was cut back by 5 bases and J by 3 bases. The CDR3 DNA sequence: TGTGCCAGCAGCCCTAGCGGGTTTATCTACGAGCAGTACTTC. This translates into CASSPSGFIYEQYF. Supplemented by reference TRBV7-2 and TRBJ2-7, the full variable domain reads GAGVSQSPSNKVTEKGKDVELRCDPISGHTALYWYRQSLGQGLEFLIYFQGNSAPDKSGLPSDRFSAERTGGSVSTLTIQRTQQEDSAVYLCASSPSGFIYEQYFGPGTRLTVT.

The chain uses TRBV5-3 and TRBJ2-2, with D possibly matching TRBD1 (5 bases). TRBV5-3 counts as an open reading frame of uncertain function. There are 15 residues in the CDR3. Trimming shortened V by 1 base and J by 6 bases, and 13 bases separated the two germline ends. This CDR3 is CARSLFPGLSGELFF. CDR3 nucleotide sequence: TGTGCCAGAAGCTTGTTTCCAGGGCTTTCCGGGGAGCTGTTTTTT.

The V gene is TRBV7-2, the J gene TRBJ1-3; D uncertain. The V end was cut by 5 bases, the J end by 0 bases, with 11 bases between. Germline V gene sequence: CDR1 SGHTA, CDR2 FQGNSA. The CDR3 extends over 15 amino acids. The DNA of the CDR3 is TGTGCCAGCAGCCCGTATATAAACTCTGGAAACACCATATATTTT. Its protein product is CASSPYINSGNTIYF. The complete variable domain, with remaining parts taken from reference TRBV7-2 and TRBJ1-3, reads GAGVSQSPSNKVTEKGKDVELRCDPISGHTALYWYRQSLGQGLEFLIYFQGNSAPDKSGLPSDRFSAERTGGSVSTLTIQRTQQEDSAVYLCASSPYINSGNTIYFGEGSWLTVV.

This clone was found once. This chain uses TRBV24-1 with TRBJ2-5; the match to TRBD1 covers 7 bases. Germline CDR1 KGHDR, CDR2 SFDVKD. The CDR3 sequence is 14 residues long. The J segment lost 3 bases and the V segment lost 4 bases, leaving 4 bases of the junction unmatched. Here the CDR3 DNA reads TGTGCCACCAGTGACCGGACAGGCGAAGAGACCCAGTACTTC. It specifies CATSDRTGEETQYF.

V and J are TRBV6-2 or TRBV6-3 and TRBJ2-1; 7 bases agree with TRBD1. V shed 5 bases, J shed 3 bases, and the junction held 10 bases outside the gene matches. Germline values: CDR1 MNHEY, CDR2 SVGEGT. The CDR3 runs to 16 residues. The CDR3 DNA follows: TGTGCCAGCAGTCCACCCCGGACAGGCCACTACAATGAGCAGTTCTTC. Protein sequence: CASSPPRTGHYNEQFF.

The gene calls are TRBV29-1 and TRBJ1-1; D may be TRBD1 (6 bases). The V gene lost 4 bases and the J gene lost 0 bases, with 12 bases spanning the gap. The germline CDR1 and CDR2 sequences are SQVTM and ANQGSEA. The CDR3 has 14 amino acids. CDR3: CSVVSDSLNTEAFF. The DNA for the CDR3 is TGCAGCGTTGTCTCGGACAGCCTGAACACTGAAGCTTTCTTT.

The rearrangement links TRBV7-9 to TRBJ2-1; TRBD1 matches 7 bases. The CDR3 runs 15 residues. The germline CDR1 and CDR2 sequences are SEHNR and FQNEAQ (reference sequence). V lost 5 bases and J lost 6; bases outside the gene matches: 10. CDR3 nucleotide sequence: TGTGCCAGCAGCCCCCTGTGGGCAGGGGGCAATGAGCAGTTCTTC. Its protein product is CASSPLWAGGNEQFF.